The 17 T cell receptor beta chains in this list originate from one sample, sequenced in a study of blood T cell repertoires in COVID-19. TCRdb's table, derived via immunoSEQ multiplex PCR, lists solely in-frame clones and lacks some. The sample yields 80,000 or so clones, roughly nine tenths seen once. Sequencing input: peripheral blood. The receptors were sampled from a woman aged 60-75 years with acute or convalescent COVID-19.

The chain couples TRBV19 to TRBJ1-2; perhaps TRBD1 as D (5 bases). V was clipped by 1 base and J by 2 bases, with 11 bases between them. The CDR3 spans 15 residues. The germline V gene encodes CDR1 LNHDA and CDR2 SQIVND (reference sequence). CDR3 amino acids: CASSIGTGPNYGYTF. The CDR3, as DNA: TGTGCCAGTAGTATAGGTACAGGCCCAAACTATGGCTACACCTTC.

This chain joins TRBV28 and TRBJ2-5, with D tentatively TRBD1 (5 bases). The ends were cut back, 2 bases at V and 9 bases at J, with 19 bases in the middle. Per the germline V gene, CDR1 is MDHEN and CDR2 is SYDVKM. The CDR3 sequence is 15 residues long. This chain's CDR3 is CASSLQKGLGNAQYF. CDR3 DNA sequence: TGTGCCAGCAGTTTACAGAAGGGGCTAGGGAACGCCCAGTACTTC.

The CDR3 region is CASSKEVWTGGPREQFF. CDR3 bases: TGTGCCAGCAGCAAGGAGGTGTGGACAGGGGGCCCCAGGGAGCAGTTCTTC. The chain is built from TRBV28 and TRBJ2-1; 11 nucleotides agree with TRBD1. Germline V gives CDR1 MDHEN, CDR2 SYDVKM. Trimming cost V 6 bases and J 10 bases; bases outside gene matches: 17. CDR3 length: 17 residues.

The V and J genes are TRBV7-3 and TRBJ2-1, with 7 nucleotides matching TRBD2. The CDR3 length is 15 residues. V gave up 5 bases and J gave up 8 bases; unmatched junction bases: 12. In germline, CDR1 is SGHTA, CDR2 FQGTGA. The CDR3: CASSPGLGVSDEQFF. CDR3 DNA: TGTGCCAGCAGCCCCGGACTAGGCGTGAGTGATGAGCAGTTCTTC.

The CDR3 DNA reads TGTGCCAGCAGCTTGGGCGGCTCCTACAATGAGCAGTTCTTC. Amino acids: CASSLGGSYNEQFF. The chain has TRBV5-4 and TRBJ2-1; the D is unclear. The CDR3 loop spans 14 amino acids. CDR1 is SGHNT, CDR2 YYREEE, per germline (reference sequence). Trimming stripped 0 bases from V and 0 bases from J, with 4 bases between.

The chain is built from TRBV2 and TRBJ2-3; maybe TRBD1 (5 bases). Trimming shortened V by 0 bases and J by 8 bases, and 9 bases separated the two germline ends. The germline gives CDR1 SNHLY, CDR2 FYNNEI. This CDR3 is 13 amino acids long. In DNA, the CDR3 is TGTGCCAGCAGTGAAGCTCTGCAGGGTACGCAGTATTTT. Translated, it gives CASSEALQGTQYF.

The CDR3 DNA follows: TGTGCCAGCAGCCAAGAGGGGCAGGCCGGGGAGACCCAGTACTTC. This translates into CASSQEGQAGETQYF. The V and J genes are TRBV4-2 and TRBJ2-5, with a possible D match to TRBD1 (5 bases). Germline-derived CDR1 and CDR2 are LGHNA and YNFKEQ. The CDR3 is made up of 15 amino acids. The germline V and J ends were trimmed by 0 bases and 5 bases, with 13 bases remaining between them.

CDR3: CASSGIGGGTEAFF. CDR3 sequence (DNA): TGTGCCAGCAGCGGAATAGGGGGCGGCACTGAAGCTTTCTTT. V is TRBV7-2 and J is TRBJ1-1, with 7 bases that match TRBD1. With 5 bases clipped from V and 4 bases from J, the junction kept 7 bases outside the gene matches. This CDR3 is built from 14 residues. Germline CDR1 reads SGHTA; CDR2 reads FQGNSA.

As DNA, the CDR3 is TGTGCCAGCAGCTTAGAGGGGGCAAACAATCAGCCCCAGCATTTT. Translating it yields CASSLEGANNQPQHF. The V gene is TRBV7-2, the J gene TRBJ1-5, with 7 bases that match TRBD1. Trimming removed 1 base from V and 3 bases from J; junction bases left unmatched: 3. Germline V gene data show CDR1 as SGHTA and CDR2 as FQGNSA. This CDR3 spans 15 amino acids.

The rearrangement joins TRBV6-6 to TRBJ2-1; unclear D gene. Germline values: CDR1 MNHNY, CDR2 SVGAGI (reference sequence). The ends were cut back, 2 bases at V and 4 bases at J, with 6 bases in the middle. The CDR3 covers 13 residues. The CDR3 bases are TGTGCCAGCAGTTACGACTCATACAATGAGCAGTTCTTC. Translation: CASSYDSYNEQFF.

This sequence joins TRBV7-8 and TRBJ2-7; D not certain. V was shortened by 0 bases and J by 0 bases, with 6 bases between the two germline ends. The CDR3 runs to 14 residues. Germline V lookup: CDR1 SGHVS, CDR2 FQNEAQ. As DNA, the CDR3 is TGTGCCAGCAGCTTAGCCCTGAGCTCCTACGAGCAGTACTTC. Amino acids: CASSLALSSYEQYF.

This chain uses TRBV6-5 with TRBJ2-7; TRBD2 matches at 7 bases. CDR1 is MNHEY and CDR2 is SVGAGI in the germline V gene. The CDR3 has 15 amino acids. V lost 2 bases and J lost 5; bases outside the gene matches: 9. For the CDR3, the DNA is TGTGCCAGCAGTTACGTCGACGGGAGGTGGGACGAGCAGTACTTC. It yields the protein CASSYVDGRWDEQYF.

This clone was found a few times. The gene calls are TRBV4-1 and TRBJ1-2; weak D call: TRBD1 (5 bases). Per germline, CDR1 MGHRA and CDR2 YSYEKL. With 4 bases removed from V and 6 bases from J, the gap between germline ends came to 18 bases. This CDR3 contains 15 residues. Here the CDR3 DNA reads TGCGCCAGCAGCCCTGGGGGAGGGAGAGGGCATGGCTACACCTTC. Its translation is CASSPGGGRGHGYTF.

The V and J genes are TRBV19 and TRBJ2-5; unclear D gene. The CDR3 consists of 10 residues. Germline V lookup: CDR1 LNHDA, CDR2 SQIVND (reference sequence). V dropped 8 bases and J dropped 4 bases, with 5 bases sitting between them. The CDR3 loop reads CASGRETQYF. DNA for the CDR3: TGTGCCAGTGGGCGAGAGACCCAGTACTTC.

The chain uses TRBV5-1 and TRBJ1-2; D is unresolved. Germline V CDR1 and CDR2: SGHRS, YFSETQ. V was pared by 0 bases and J by 3 bases, with 9 bases between. The CDR3 has 14 residues. CDR3: CASSLESADYGYTF. CDR3 bases: TGCGCCAGCAGCTTGGAATCAGCGGACTATGGCTACACCTTC. Full variable domain (remainder filled in from reference TRBV5-1 and TRBJ1-2): KAGVTQTPRYLIKTRGQQVTLSCSPISGHRSVSWYQQTPGQGLQFLFEYFSETQRNKGNFPGRFSGRQFSNSRSEMNVSTLELGDSALYLCASSLESADYGYTFGSGTRLTVV.

This chain joins TRBV5-4 and TRBJ1-1, with TRBD1 identical over 7 bases. The CDR3 loop spans 14 amino acids. CDR1 SGHNT and CDR2 YYREEE come from the germline V gene (reference sequence). J lost 0 bases, V lost 4 bases, and 3 bases had no gene match. The CDR3 region is CASSAGTVNTEAFF. CDR3 DNA sequence: TGTGCCAGCAGCGCCGGGACAGTGAACACTGAAGCTTTCTTT.

J is TRBJ1-2 and V is TRBV19; 7 bases line up with TRBD1. The V gene end was trimmed by 5 bases and the J gene end by 5 bases; junction bases not matched to a gene: 8. CDR3 length equals 14 residues. CDR1 and CDR2 (germline): LNHDA, SQIVND (reference sequence). The CDR3 coding sequence is TGTGCCAGTAGTGCCCGGGACAGTGGGTATGGCTACACCTTC. It specifies CASSARDSGYGYTF.